The rows below give T cell receptor beta chains drawn from one sample of a study of T cell clonotyping in hematopoietic cell transplantation. Sequencing used immunoSEQ multiplex PCR; TCRdb keeps in-frame clones, though not all of them. The data show fewer than 100,000 clones, less than 96% seen once. Sequencing used peripheral blood mononuclear cells, obtained before stem cell transplant. The source of these receptors is a woman in her fifties or sixties with acute myeloid leukemia. Some clones in this sample may be carry-over from other donors' samples. CDR3s include the opening cysteine and the closing phenylalanine or tryptophan. D genes are given only for firm matches. Some rows have no size entry. The others give once, few or many, or a class for an expanded clone.

D,length,J,size,V,DNA,CDR3
-,13,TRBJ1-4,-,TRBV28,TGTGCCAGCAGTTTTGGCCGTACTGAAAAACTGTTTTTT,CASSFGRTEKLFF
-,13,TRBJ1-1,-,TRBV30,TGTGCCTGGAGTAGAGGGGCTAAAGGTGAAGCTTTCTTT,CAWSRGAKGEAFF
-,14,TRBJ1-1,once,TRBV28,TGTGCCAGCACTACTACACTCCACCGCACTGAAGCTTTCTTT,CASTTTLHRTEAFF
TRBD1,16,TRBJ1-1,-,TRBV9,TGTGCCAGCAGCGTATCCGGGACAGGGTTAGGCACTGAAGCTTTCTTT,CASSVSGTGLGTEAFF
-,15,TRBJ1-1,-,TRBV5-6,TGTGCCAGCAGCTCCTCCGGGACGGGGAACACTGAAGCTTTCTTT,CASSSSGTGNTEAFF
TRBD1,15,TRBJ2-1,-,TRBV29-1,TGCAGCGTTCGGCCTACAGGGGGCAAGGGCAATGAGCAGTTCTTC,CSVRPTGGKGNEQFF
TRBD1,15,TRBJ1-1,-,TRBV10-1,TGCGCCAGCGGAATCTCGGACAGGGGGCTGTCTGAAGCTTTCTTT,CASGISDRGLSEAFF
TRBD2,17,TRBJ2-1,-,TRBV7-9,TGTGCCAGCAGCTGGCAATATAGCGGGGTGTCTTGGAATGAGCAGTTCTTC,CASSWQYSGVSWNEQFF
TRBD2,14,TRBJ2-4,-,TRBV7-2,TGTGCCAGCAGCTCTAGCGGGGTCGGAAACATTCAGTACTTC,CASSSSGVGNIQYF
-,16,TRBJ1-4,-,TRBV6-1,TGTGCCAGCAGTGAACCTAAAGGGACTTCTAATGAAAAACTGTTTTTT,CASSEPKGTSNEKLFF
-,18,TRBJ2-7,-,TRBV5-1,TGCGCCAGCAGCTGGGGCCCTACGAACCGGGGGGCCTCCTACGAGCAGTACTTC,CASSWGPTNRGASYEQYF
-,15,TRBJ1-1,-,TRBV19,TGTGCCAGTAGTCCACCATCGGGACGGAACACTGAAGCTTTCTTT,CASSPPSGRNTEAFF
-,14,TRBJ1-1,-,TRBV14,TGTGCCAGCAGCCCGGGACGGAGGAGCACTGAAGCTTTCTTT,CASSPGRRSTEAFF
-,13,TRBJ1-2,-,TRBV29-1,TGCAGCGGCGCAACAGAGCTTAACTATGGCTACACCTTC,CSGATELNYGYTF
-,13,TRBJ1-1,-,TRBV27,TGTGCCAGCAGTTCTTGGGGGTTCACTGAAGCTTTCTTT,CASSSWGFTEAFF
-,16,TRBJ1-5,once,TRBV4-2,TGTGCCAGCAGCCTTCGGACGGGCAATAGCAATCAGCCCCAGCATTTT,CASSLRTGNSNQPQHF
TRBD2,15,TRBJ2-2,-,TRBV7-9,TGTGCCAGCAGCGGACGACTAGCGAGTACCGGGGAGCTGTTTTTT,CASSGRLASTGELFF
-,13,TRBJ1-1,-,TRBV28,TGTGCCAGCAGCCGCTTGCCGAACACTGAAGCTTTCTTT,CASSRLPNTEAFF
-,12,TRBJ2-7,-,TRBV28,TGTGCCAGCAGTTTCGGGGGCTGGGAGCAGTACTTC,CASSFGGWEQYF
-,14,TRBJ1-1,-,TRBV19,TGTGCCGCCTTAAACCCCAGGGTGAACACTGAAGCTTTCTTT,CAALNPRVNTEAFF
-,15,TRBJ2-4,-,TRBV4-1,TGCGCCAGCAGCCAAGTGCAGATAGCCAAAAACATTCAGTACTTC,CASSQVQIAKNIQYF
-,15,TRBJ2-2,-,TRBV6-5,TGTGCCAGCAGTTACAGGGGAAGTAACACCGGGGAGCTGTTTTTT,CASSYRGSNTGELFF
-,16,TRBJ2-3,-,TRBV5-4,TGTGCCAGCAGCTTGGATATGACACCCAGCACAGATACGCAGTATTTT,CASSLDMTPSTDTQYF
-,14,TRBJ1-5,once,TRBV5-4,TGTGCCAGCAGCTTGAGGGGAGGAGGTCAGCCCCAGCATTTT,CASSLRGGGQPQHF
TRBD1,14,TRBJ1-1,-,TRBV30,TGTGCCTGGAGTCGAAGGGGGCTGAACACTGAAGCTTTCTTT,CAWSRRGLNTEAFF
-,15,TRBJ1-6,-,TRBV2,TGTGCCAGCAGACAGGATTTCCCCTATAATTCACCCCTCCACTTT,CASRQDFPYNSPLHF
-,11,TRBJ1-2,-,TRBV5-6,TGTGCCAGCAGCTTGTCGGGAGGCTACACCTTC,CASSLSGGYTF
TRBD1,18,TRBJ2-3,-,TRBV27,TGTGCCAGCAGGCCCCCTTATTTAACGGGACAGGGCGCAGATACGCAGTATTTT,CASRPPYLTGQGADTQYF
TRBD1,14,TRBJ1-5,-,TRBV28,TGTGCCAGCAGCTTACGACAGGGGGCTTCGGCCCAGCATTTT,CASSLRQGASAQHF
-,11,TRBJ1-2,-,TRBV2,TGTGCCAGCAGTGCCGTCCTGAGCTACACCTTC,CASSAVLSYTF
-,15,TRBJ2-5,-,TRBV7-3,TGTGCCAGCAGCTTAGGTATAGGACCGCAAGAGACCCAGTACTTC,CASSLGIGPQETQYF
TRBD1,16,TRBJ1-1,-,TRBV11-2,TGTGCCAGCAGCCTTAGACGGGGACAGGGTGGCACTGAAGCTTTCTTT,CASSLRRGQGGTEAFF
-,14,TRBJ1-5,-,TRBV2,TGTGCCAGCAGTGGTGACGGAGGCCTTGAGCCCCAGCATTTT,CASSGDGGLEPQHF
-,14,TRBJ1-2,-,TRBV4-2,TGTGCCAGCAGCCAAACCGCAGGAGACTATGGCTACACCTTC,CASSQTAGDYGYTF
-,13,TRBJ1-1,once,TRBV14,TGTGCCAGCAGCCAGGGGTTGGGGACTGAAGCTTTCTTT,CASSQGLGTEAFF
TRBD2,14,TRBJ2-1,once,TRBV19,TGTGCCAGTAGTCGGACTAGCGGGTACAATGAGCAGTTCTTC,CASSRTSGYNEQFF
-,16,TRBJ2-2,once,TRBV28,TGTGCCAGCAGTTTATACCTAGCCGGGACCACCGGGGAGCTGTTTTTT,CASSLYLAGTTGELFF
-,15,TRBJ2-5,once,TRBV11-2,TGTGCCAGCAGCAACCCGACCAGGGGAATGGAGACCCAGTACTTC,CASSNPTRGMETQYF
-,15,TRBJ2-1,-,TRBV25-1,TGTGCCAGCAGTGATTACAACCTGGCCTACAATGAGCAGTTCTTC,CASSDYNLAYNEQFF
-,16,TRBJ2-1,-,TRBV9,TGTGCCAGCAGCGTAGGGTGGAGTGGCGGGAACAATGAGCAGTTCTTC,CASSVGWSGGNNEQFF
-,17,TRBJ1-3,-,TRBV5-4,TGTGCCAGCAGCCGGAGGGGGGGCCTGAGCTCTGGAAACACCATATATTTT,CASSRRGGLSSGNTIYF
TRBD1,14,TRBJ1-4,-,TRBV28,TGTGCCAGCAGCGGGACAGGGGGCATTGAAAAACTGTTTTTT,CASSGTGGIEKLFF
-,16,TRBJ1-4,-,TRBV4-2,TGTGCCAGCAGCCAAGATCTACAGGGAGGAGATGAAAAACTGTTTTTT,CASSQDLQGGDEKLFF
-,13,TRBJ1-2,-,TRBV5-6,TGTGCCAGCAGCCTCGGACAGATCTATGGCTACACCTTC,CASSLGQIYGYTF
-,15,TRBJ1-1,-,TRBV28,TGTGCCAGCAGTTCAGGTGCACGGGGAAACACTGAAGCTTTCTTT,CASSSGARGNTEAFF
TRBD2,15,TRBJ2-1,-,TRBV6-1,TGTGCCAGCAGTTTACTAGCGGGGTACAGTAATGAGCAGTTCTTC,CASSLLAGYSNEQFF